Listed below are T cell receptor beta chains from one sample, sequenced in a study of T cell repertoires in cytomegalovirus infection. The antigens of these receptors remain unknown. MiXCR, run by TCRdb on the reads, gives a single entry per CDR3 protein. The data show some 150,000 distinct CDR3 sequences, roughly a third seen once. This sample comprised CD8+ T cells from cultured PBMCs, obtained from culture after CMV antigen stimulation. The receptors shown here come from a human donor in good health (CMV status not recorded). Some clones in this sample may be carry-over from other donors' samples. Both conserved end residues are trimmed from each CDR3. Fields, in order: clone size, V gene, CDR3 protein. Clone size is stated in some rows and not others, as once, few, many or a class when expanded.

abundance: -
v_gene: TRBV6-5
CDR3aa: ASSYSGGISYNEQF

abundance: -
v_gene: TRBV24-1
CDR3aa: ATSDVSQETQY

abundance: once
v_gene: TRBV28
CDR3aa: ASSSPQPTSGGKGSYNEQF

abundance: few
v_gene: TRBV7-8
CDR3aa: ASSLARLALYNEQF

abundance: -
v_gene: TRBV20-1
CDR3aa: SASGGEEWEQY

abundance: many
v_gene: TRBV7-6
CDR3aa: ASSPPTGSDEQY

abundance: -
v_gene: TRBV11-1
CDR3aa: ASSLDSDDTQY

abundance: few
v_gene: TRBV2
CDR3aa: ASSTGHPNYGYT

abundance: many
v_gene: TRBV29-1
CDR3aa: SVAMNTEAF

abundance: few
v_gene: TRBV12-3/TRBV12-4
CDR3aa: ASSLRGRETQY

abundance: -
v_gene: TRBV7-9
CDR3aa: ASSLLSGENADNSPLH

abundance: -
v_gene: TRBV10-3
CDR3aa: AISESETGGFGEQY

abundance: many
v_gene: TRBV12-3/TRBV12-4
CDR3aa: ASKVAGNSFGTDTQY

abundance: many
v_gene: TRBV24-1
CDR3aa: ATQTGGTDEQF

abundance: few
v_gene: TRBV4-1
CDR3aa: ASSPTAGSEAF

abundance: -
v_gene: TRBV20-1
CDR3aa: SARRWGGGETQY

abundance: -
v_gene: TRBV14
CDR3aa: ASSRTGLVIAEQY

abundance: few
v_gene: TRBV7-9
CDR3aa: ASSPTLRDRGNSPLH

abundance: -
v_gene: TRBV7-9
CDR3aa: ASSPYRDRGFNEQF

abundance: once
v_gene: TRBV2
CDR3aa: ASSDWGQGALETQY

abundance: -
v_gene: TRBV7-6
CDR3aa: ASSATGTGELF

abundance: few
v_gene: TRBV10-3
CDR3aa: AIGTSGGSYEQY

abundance: many
v_gene: TRBV12-3/TRBV12-4
CDR3aa: ASSHLGDRVFGYT

abundance: -
v_gene: TRBV19
CDR3aa: ASKQGLGQPQH

abundance: few
v_gene: TRBV12-3/TRBV12-4
CDR3aa: ASSSPGAEETQY

abundance: -
v_gene: TRBV27
CDR3aa: ASSSPDTLRYEQY